This T cell receptor (beta chain) was captured in a study of shared clonotypes between healthy human individuals. In the study's own analysis: ImmunoSEQ supplied junction-only sequences lacking quality scores, so filtering was different. Produced via immunoSEQ multiplex PCR; TCRdb's table is partial and in-frame only. V, J and clone size are taken as reported in that table, and D and trimming were inferred from the DNA itself. The data contain 1,500,000 or so clones, roughly 95% of them singletons. The CDR3 sequence is 13 residues long. Trimming removed 4 bases from V and 9 bases from J; junction bases left unmatched: 6.

The TCR was taken from a man under 40 in good health. This chain uses TRBV23-1 with TRBJ2-1; TRBD2 agrees at 7 bases. TRBV23-1 qualifies as an ORF whose function is uncertain. Sequenced: naive CD4+ T cells sorted from blood. Described subset: CD45RA+ positively selected. CDR3 bases: TGCGCCAGCAGTCGTACGGGGGGTATTGAGCAGTTCTTC. Its translation is CASSRTGGIEQFF.